This T cell receptor beta chain emerged from a study of blood T cell repertoires in COVID-19. The overall study: COVID-19 samples collected from the United States, Italy and Spain covered acute and convalescent phases. PBMCs, B-cell-depleted T cells, or T cells were the source of the cDNA or gDNA that made up the material.

The ends lost 0 bases at V and 0 bases at J; junction bases unmatched: 4. CDR1 is LGHNA, CDR2 YNFKEQ, per germline. This CDR3 spans 17 amino acids. Data came from immunoSEQ multiplex PCR; TCRdb stores just in-frame clones and leaves some out. The table records hundreds of thousands of clones, over 80% of them present only once. The sample was PBMCs or T cells enriched from blood (not recorded which). The gene calls are TRBV4-2 and TRBJ2-3; TRBD2 agrees at 9 bases. The TCR originated in a middle-aged man who had been exposed to COVID-19. The CDR3 DNA follows: TGTGCCAGCAGCCAAGAGCTAGCGGGGACTAGCACAGATACGCAGTATTTT. Protein sequence: CASSQELAGTSTDTQYF.